Listed below are T cell receptor beta chains from one sample, sequenced in a study of T cells of healthy individuals. Each CDR3 protein gets one entry after TCRdb re-called the 5' RACE reads with MiXCR. The sample carries tens of thousands of distinct CDR3 sequences, roughly 15% recorded once. Receptors originate from a human donor in good health. Both conserved end residues are part of each CDR3. The D gene is left open where the match is weak. Clone size is shown for a subset of rows, as once, few, many or a class of expanded clone.

D gene	clone size	V gene	J gene	CDR3 DNA	CDR3 protein
TRBD1	many	TRBV3-1	TRBJ2-3	TGTGCCAGCAGCCAAGGGACAGGTTTCACAGATACGCAGTATTTT	CASSQGTGFTDTQYF
NA	NA	TRBV5-1	TRBJ2-5	TGCGCCAGCAGCTTGGCGGGCGCGAACAAAGAGACCCAGTACTTC	CASSLAGANKETQYF
TRBD2	many	TRBV20-1	TRBJ2-2	TGCAGTGCGCCCGGGACTAGCGGGTTCACCGGGGAGCTGTTTTTT	CSAPGTSGFTGELFF
NA	NA	TRBV7-2	TRBJ1-1	TGTGCCAGCAGCTTACAGGGAGGCGTGAACACTGAAGCTTTCTTT	CASSLQGGVNTEAFF
TRBD1	many	TRBV5-4	TRBJ1-6	TGTGCCAGCAGCTCGAGACAGGGTGGACGGTCACCCCTCCACTTT	CASSSRQGGRSPLHF
TRBD1	many	TRBV29-1	TRBJ2-3	TGCAGCGTGGAGACAGGGGGCAGGGCAGATACGCAGTATTTT	CSVETGGRADTQYF
NA	few	TRBV6-6	TRBJ2-5	TGTGCCAGCAGTTACCCGGGGGAGACCCAGTACTTC	CASSYPGETQYF
TRBD1	many	TRBV9	TRBJ2-3	TGTGCCAGCAGCGTAGATGGGACAGCAATAGATACGCAGTATTTT	CASSVDGTAIDTQYF
NA	few	TRBV5-1	TRBJ1-1	TGCGCCAGCAGCTTGGGGACAGCAATGAACACTGAAGCTTTCTTT	CASSLGTAMNTEAFF
NA	few	TRBV4-1	TRBJ1-2	TGCGCCAGCAGCCAAGGGCAGGCGAACTATGGCTACACCTTC	CASSQGQANYGYTF
NA	NA	TRBV14	TRBJ1-2	TGTGCCAGCAGCCAAGGAGCATTCTATGGCTACACCTTC	CASSQGAFYGYTF
NA	NA	TRBV9	TRBJ1-1	TGTGCCAGCACGAGGGGACAATGGAACACTGAAGCTTTCTTT	CASTRGQWNTEAFF
TRBD2	NA	TRBV4-1	TRBJ2-1	TGCGCCAGCAGCCAAGAAGCGGGGTTGAAGTTCTTC	CASSQEAGLKFF
NA	many	TRBV29-1	TRBJ2-1	TGCAGCGTCGCGAAGGGGGGCGGGGGAGAGCAGTTCTTC	CSVAKGGGGEQFF
NA	NA	TRBV5-6	TRBJ1-1	TGTGCCAGCAGCTTGGAAACAGGCCGGAACACTGAAGCTTTCTTT	CASSLETGRNTEAFF
NA	many	TRBV28	TRBJ1-1	TGTGCCCTCAAGGCCCGGAACACTGAAGCTTTCTTT	CALKARNTEAFF
TRBD2	NA	TRBV7-2	TRBJ2-3	TGTGCCAGCAGCGCCGCGGGGGGAGCAGATACGCAGTATTTT	CASSAAGGADTQYF
NA	many	TRBV7-3	TRBJ2-7	TGTGCCAGCAGCTTAACTTCCGGCTACGAGCAGTACTTC	CASSLTSGYEQYF
TRBD2	few	TRBV7-2	TRBJ2-3	TGTGCCAGCAGCCGCGGACTAGCGGGAGCGCGGGGAGATACGCAGTATTTT	CASSRGLAGARGDTQYF